Presented here are 31 T cell receptor beta chains from one specimen sequenced in a study of T cell responses to AZD1222 COVID-19 vaccine. Libraries were prepared by immunoSEQ multiplex PCR; TCRdb keeps only in-frame clonotypes and omits some of them. Of about 72,000 clones detected, around 89% appear once; the ten largest clones hold 28%. Source: peripheral blood, taken 28 days after the second AZD1222 dose. The origin of the receptors is an adult who received the AZD1222 COVID-19 vaccine.

V usage is TRBV19 and J usage is TRBJ1-3; D might be TRBD1 (6 bases). Per the germline V gene, CDR1 is LNHDA and CDR2 is SQIVND (reference sequence). V lost 10 bases to trimming and J lost 0 bases, with 25 bases between them. CDR3 length equals 18 residues. This CDR3 reads CATRGGTYLSDSGNTIYF. CDR3 DNA sequence: TGTGCCACCAGGGGTGGGACATATCTCTCGGACTCTGGAAACACCATATATTTT.

This chain joins TRBV5-1 and TRBJ1-4, with TRBD1 as a possible D gene (5 bases). CDR1 and CDR2 from the germline V gene are SGHRS and YFSETQ. The CDR3 runs to 15 residues. V lost 0 bases and J lost 1, with 7 bases in between. The CDR3 sequence: CASSLAGGTNEKLFF. CDR3 in DNA: TGCGCCAGCAGCTTGGCTGGGGGAACTAATGAAAAACTGTTTTTT.

This rearrangement joins TRBV27 to TRBJ2-7, with TRBD1 matching over 10 bases. CDR1 is MNHEY and CDR2 is SMNVEV in the germline V gene (reference sequence). There are 14 residues in the CDR3. Unmatched junction bases numbered 8, after V lost 6 bases and J lost 6 bases. As DNA, the CDR3 is TGTGCCAGCAGATCCATTGACAGGGGGCGCGAGCAGTACTTC. This translates into CASRSIDRGREQYF.

This chain connects TRBV10-3 to TRBJ2-5, with D unclear. This CDR3 region has 13 residues. CDR1 is ENHRY and CDR2 is SYGVKD in the germline V gene. V shed 5 bases and J shed 4 bases, with 11 bases lying between them. The CDR3 sequence is CAISIIQGETQYF. The DNA for the CDR3 is TGTGCCATCAGTATTATACAAGGAGAGACCCAGTACTTC.

The chain links TRBV6-5 to TRBJ1-4; tentative D call: TRBD1 (6 bases). V was cut by 8 bases and J by 10 bases, with 14 bases left in between. This CDR3 spans 12 amino acids. CDR1 is MNHEY and CDR2 is SVGAGI in the germline V gene. This chain's CDR3 is CASQGGGPKLFF. The CDR3 region has the DNA TGTGCCAGCCAAGGGGGGGGGCCAAAACTGTTTTTT.

The chain is built from TRBV27 and TRBJ2-7; D is undetermined. The germline V gene encodes CDR1 MNHEY and CDR2 SMNVEV (reference sequence). Trimming removed 5 bases at V and 2 bases at J, with 10 bases between. This CDR3 is built from 13 residues. The CDR3 spells CASSPRATYEQYF. The DNA for the CDR3 is TGTGCCAGCAGTCCACGGGCCACCTACGAGCAGTACTTC.

V and J are TRBV11-3 and TRBJ2-7; tentatively, D is TRBD2 (6 bases). The CDR3 spans 15 residues. The germline CDR1 and CDR2 sequences are SGHNT and YENEEA. The V end was cut by 4 bases, the J end by 5 bases, with 18 bases between. The CDR3 sequence: CASSSRRDSDHEQYF. As DNA, the CDR3 is TGTGCCAGCAGCTCCCGACGGGACTCAGACCACGAGCAGTACTTC.

The gene calls are TRBV11-3 and TRBJ2-3, with a weak D call TRBD1 (5 bases). Trimming removed 4 bases from V and 0 bases from J, with 11 bases in between. Germline loops: CDR1 SGHNT, CDR2 YENEEA. The length of the CDR3 is 15 residues. The DNA for the CDR3 is TGTGCCAGCAGCTCCCGGACAACTAGCACAGATACGCAGTATTTT. Translation gives CASSSRTTSTDTQYF.

V is TRBV7-2 and J is TRBJ2-2; 8 positions match TRBD2. The CDR3 is 16 residues long. V shed 5 bases, J shed 5 bases, and the junction held 10 bases outside the gene matches. Germline loops: CDR1 SGHTA, CDR2 FQGNSA. The DNA for the CDR3 is TGTGCCAGCAGCCCCAGGACTAGCCGCTGGACCGGGGAGCTGTTTTTT. Translation: CASSPRTSRWTGELFF. Looking up the rest from reference TRBV7-2 and TRBJ2-2 gives the full variable domain: GAGVSQSPSNKVTEKGKDVELRCDPISGHTALYWYRQSLGQGLEFLIYFQGNSAPDKSGLPSDRFSAERTGGSVSTLTIQRTQQEDSAVYLCASSPRTSRWTGELFFGEGSRLTVL.

Only one count was recorded for this clone. The V gene is TRBV18, the J gene TRBJ1-4, with 8 bases identical to TRBD1. Germline V gives CDR1 KGHSH, CDR2 LQKENI. The CDR3 contains 15 residues. V was pared by 3 bases and J by 4 bases, with 4 bases of the junction left unmatched. CDR3 sequence: CASSPRQGNNEKLFF. In DNA, the CDR3 is TGTGCCAGCTCACCCCGACAGGGGAATAATGAAAAACTGTTTTTT.

The chain has TRBV20-1 and TRBJ1-5; D remains unclear. Germline CDR1 reads DFQATT; CDR2 reads SNEGSKA (reference sequence). This CDR3 region has 10 residues. With 3 bases removed from V and 11 bases from J, the gap between germline ends came to 8 bases. Here the CDR3 reads CSASSGTQHF. CDR3 in DNA: TGCAGTGCTAGTTCGGGTACCCAGCATTTT.

The chain joins TRBV4-2 to TRBJ2-4; D ambiguous. Trimming pared 0 bases from V and 9 bases from J, leaving 15 bases between. Germline V gives CDR1 LGHNA, CDR2 YNFKEQ. The CDR3 is 15 amino acids. The chain's CDR3 is CASSQDSGPLGIQYF. The CDR3 region has the DNA TGTGCCAGCAGCCAAGATAGTGGCCCCTTAGGCATTCAGTACTTC.

This chain joins TRBV30 and TRBJ2-2, with D unclear. Germline V CDR1 and CDR2: GTSNPN, SVGIG (reference sequence). V lost 3 bases and J lost 2, with 10 bases in between. The CDR3 consists of 14 residues. Written as DNA, the CDR3 is TGTGCCTGGAGCGTGACGGTTAACACCGGGGAGCTGTTTTTT. This gives the protein CAWSVTVNTGELFF.

The rearrangement links TRBV5-8 to TRBJ1-2; D gene uncertain. Trimming took off 1 base at V and 4 bases at J, with 11 bases between the two ends. This CDR3 contains 14 residues. The germline CDR1 and CDR2 sequences are SGHTS and YDEGEE. The DNA for the CDR3 is TGTGCCAGCAGCTTGACTGTGACCCTCTATGGCTACACCTTC. It codes for CASSLTVTLYGYTF. The entire variable domain, with the rest obtained from reference TRBV5-8 and TRBJ1-2, is as follows: EAGVTQSPTHLIKTRGQQATLRCSPISGHTSVYWYQQALGLGLQFLLWYDEGEERNRGNFPPRFSGRQFPNYSSELNVNALELEDSALYLCASSLTVTLYGYTFGSGTRLTVV.

The chain carries TRBV2 and TRBJ2-3; D may be TRBD2 (6 bases). CDR1 is SNHLY, CDR2 FYNNEI, per germline. The CDR3 totals 13 residues. V lost 8 bases and J lost 4, with 13 bases in between. The CDR3 is CASYRGVPDTQYF. The CDR3 DNA follows: TGTGCCAGCTACCGCGGGGTGCCAGATACGCAGTATTTT.

The chain employs TRBV9 and TRBJ2-1; possibly TRBD2 for D (6 bases). The CDR3 length is 14 residues. With 3 bases removed from V and 4 bases from J, the gap between germline ends came to 11 bases. The germline CDR1 and CDR2 sequences are SGDLS and YYNGEE. The CDR3 here is CASSGGSGYNEQFF. CDR3 DNA: TGTGCCAGCAGCGGCGGTAGCGGTTACAATGAGCAGTTCTTC.

The rearrangement uses TRBV6-5 and TRBJ2-7, with TRBD1 as a possible D gene (6 bases). Germline V gene sequence: CDR1 MNHEY, CDR2 SVGAGI. V was cut by 4 bases and J by 3 bases, with 13 bases left in between. The CDR3 has 14 amino acids. The CDR3, as DNA: TGTGCCAGCAGTTCCGGGACAAACAACTACGAGCAGTACTTC. Amino acid sequence: CASSSGTNNYEQYF.

The rearrangement uses TRBV7-6 and TRBJ2-2; D is unresolved. Germline loops: CDR1 SGHVS, CDR2 FNYEAQ. Deletions cut 3 bases from V and 1 base from J, with 9 bases between. This CDR3 spans 15 amino acids. The CDR3 protein is CASSFSLGNTGELFF. The CDR3 bases are TGTGCCAGCAGCTTTTCGCTGGGGAACACCGGGGAGCTGTTTTTT.

The CDR3 DNA reads TGTGCCAGCAGCTCCTATGAGGGGCCGGGAATCTACGAGCAGTACTTC. It encodes CASSSYEGPGIYEQYF. The chain uses TRBV13 and TRBJ2-7; D may match TRBD1 or TRBD2 (5 bases each). CDR1 and CDR2 from the germline V gene are PRHDT and FYEKMQ (reference sequence). Trimming stripped 4 bases from V and 3 bases from J, with 19 bases between. CDR3 length: 16 amino acids. Variable domain in full (rest from reference TRBV13 and TRBJ2-7): AAGVIQSPRHLIKEKRETATLKCYPIPRHDTVYWYQQGPGQDPQFLISFYEKMQSDKGSIPDRFSAQQFSDYHSELNMSSLELGDSALYFCASSSYEGPGIYEQYFGPGTRLTVT.

The chain is built from TRBV28 and TRBJ2-7; D is unresolved. The CDR3 loop spans 12 amino acids. Germline V gene data show CDR1 as MDHEN and CDR2 as SYDVKM. V was shortened by 5 bases and J by 0 bases, with 5 bases between the two germline ends. The CDR3 sequence is CASSDPSYEQYF. CDR3 in DNA: TGTGCCAGCAGTGACCCCTCCTACGAGCAGTACTTC.

The V call is TRBV29-1, the J call TRBJ2-6; D not resolved. In germline, CDR1 is SQVTM, CDR2 ANQGSEA. Trimming cost V 8 bases and J 0 bases, with 8 bases left between them. This CDR3 region has 13 residues. CDR3 region: CSLYDSGANVLTF. Written as DNA, the CDR3 is TGCAGCCTTTACGACTCTGGGGCCAACGTCCTGACTTTC.

The chain uses TRBV3-1 (or the pseudogene TRBV3-2) and TRBJ2-1, with D tentatively TRBD1 (5 bases). The V gene's germline CDR1 is LGHDT and CDR2 YNNKEL (reference sequence). The CDR3 has 16 amino acids. Trimming stripped 4 bases from V and 0 bases from J, with 13 bases between. CDR3 nucleotides: TGTGCCAGCAGCCTACCAGGGCGTAGCTCCTACAATGAGCAGTTCTTC. As protein: CASSLPGRSSYNEQFF.

The chain employs TRBV19 and TRBJ1-3; D is unclear. The CDR3 has 15 residues. With 5 bases removed from V and 2 bases from J, the gap between germline ends came to 13 bases. CDR1 is LNHDA and CDR2 is SQIVND in the germline V gene (reference sequence). The CDR3 here is CASSLLREAGNTIYF. The CDR3 DNA reads TGTGCCAGTAGTCTGCTCCGGGAGGCTGGAAACACCATATATTTT.

A single count supports this clone. The chain joins TRBV7-9 to TRBJ2-2, with TRBD2 matching over 8 bases. This CDR3 region has 14 residues. Germline CDR1 is SEHNR and CDR2 is FQNEAQ (reference sequence). The ends lost 5 bases at V and 7 bases at J; junction bases unmatched: 6. DNA for the CDR3: TGTGCCAGCAGCGGAGGGACTAGAGGCGGGGAGCTGTTTTTT. The encoded protein is CASSGGTRGGELFF.

This clone came up a few times. The chain is built from TRBV23-1 and TRBJ1-5; D is unclear. TRBV23-1 is sorted into the ORF group, with uncertain function. V was shortened by 2 bases and J by 3 bases, with 23 bases between the two germline ends. This CDR3 spans 19 amino acids. The CDR3 loop is CASSQTRPGPFPTNQPQHF. The CDR3 DNA sequence: TGCGCCAGCAGTCAAACTCGGCCGGGCCCCTTCCCCACCAATCAGCCCCAGCATTTT.

Only one count was recorded for this clone. V is TRBV6-5 and J is TRBJ1-5; a possible D gene is TRBD1 (6 bases). V shed 4 bases and J shed 2 bases, with 12 bases lying between them. Germline CDR1 MNHEY, CDR2 SVGAGI. CDR3 length equals 15 residues. The CDR3 loop is CASSSQGGGNQPQHF. The CDR3 coding sequence is TGTGCCAGCAGTTCACAGGGCGGGGGCAATCAGCCCCAGCATTTT.

The chain links TRBV5-4 to TRBJ2-3, with D hard to call. Germline V lookup: CDR1 SGHNT, CDR2 YYREEE (reference sequence). The CDR3 has 13 amino acids. Trimming cost V 0 bases and J 2 bases, with 4 bases left between them. CDR3 sequence reads: CASSLDPTDTQYF. Here the CDR3 DNA reads TGTGCCAGCAGCTTGGACCCCACAGATACGCAGTATTTT.

The V gene is TRBV25-1, the J gene TRBJ2-1, with D uncertain. The CDR3 contains 16 residues. The V gene lost 5 bases and the J gene lost 2 bases, with 16 bases spanning the gap. Looked up from germline, CDR1 is MGHDK and CDR2 is SYGVNS. As DNA, the CDR3 is TGTGCCAGCAGTTCCTCCGTAGGGCTAGCCTACAATGAGCAGTTCTTC. This codes for CASSSSVGLAYNEQFF.

The V gene is TRBV19, the J gene TRBJ1-1; D is undetermined. The V gene's germline CDR1 is LNHDA and CDR2 SQIVND (reference sequence). The CDR3 has 14 amino acids. Between the trimmed V and J ends, which lost 2 bases and 0 bases, there was a span of 7 bases. CDR3 sequence reads: CASSIKGLNTEAFF. The CDR3 bases are TGTGCCAGTAGTATAAAAGGACTGAACACTGAAGCTTTCTTT.

This clone was counted a single time. The chain carries TRBV7-9 and TRBJ1-2; D remains unclear. V shed 1 base and J shed 4 bases, with 7 bases lying between them. Germline CDR1 reads SEHNR; CDR2 reads FQNEAQ (reference sequence). This CDR3 has 13 amino acids. CDR3 coding DNA: TGTGCCAGCAGCTTAGAACGGTTCTATGGCTACACCTTC. Its protein product is CASSLERFYGYTF.

This clone was counted once. The CDR3 region is CASSQLGGYGYTF. In nucleotides, the CDR3 is TGTGCCAGCAGCCAACTAGGGGGATATGGCTACACCTTC. The V call is TRBV6-5, the J call TRBJ1-2; D perhaps matches TRBD1 (6 bases). The germline V and J ends were trimmed by 6 bases and 5 bases, with 13 bases remaining between them. The CDR3 has 13 amino acids. Germline values: CDR1 MNHEY, CDR2 SVGAGI.